The T cell receptor (beta chain) under discussion was sequenced for a study of T cell responses to AZD1222 COVID-19 vaccine. The study, taken as a whole, reports: Clonal diversity was possibly underestimated, and the donors were mostly white British, with more females. Nearly half of spike-specific TCRs reportedly target unmutated variant regions.

Using immunoSEQ multiplex PCR, the repertoire was profiled, and TCRdb retains in-frame clones only, with some absent. The sample consists of more than 150,000 clones, approximately 92% of them appearing once. Deletions cut 2 bases from V and 2 bases from J, with 7 bases between. The CDR3 loop spans 14 amino acids. Germline V gene data show CDR1 as MDHEN and CDR2 as SYDVKM. With regard to this clone: Its target is unknown.

This receptor was identified in an adult in good health. Sequenced material: peripheral blood, taken on day 0 of AZD1222 vaccination. This chain links TRBV28 with TRBJ2-1, with a tentative D call TRBD2 (6 bases). CDR3: CASSLAGTYNEQFF. Written as DNA, the CDR3 is TGTGCCAGCAGTTTAGCGGGAACCTACAATGAGCAGTTCTTC.